This is a list of T cell receptor beta chains from one sample in a study of vaccination and CD4 T cells after COVID-19. TCRdb used MiXCR to reprocess the PCR reads, holding one entry per CDR3 protein. The table has roughly 6,600 distinct CDR3 sequences, 39% seen once. For these TCRs, the target antigens are not known. The sample comprised CD4+ T cells from blood, cultured in vitro. These receptors were obtained from a human donor in good health. Both conserved end residues are part of each CDR3. A D gene is named only where the DNA matches it firmly. Some rows have no size entry. The others give once, few or many, or a class for an expanded clone.

clone_size j_call d_call v_call cdr3_nt cdr3_aa
few TRBJ1-6 - TRBV10-3 TGTGCCATAGGGGGTGATAATTCACCCCTCCACTTT CAIGGDNSPLHF
- TRBJ1-1 - TRBV5-1 TGCGCCAGCAGACTGAACACTGAAGCTTTCTTT CASRLNTEAFF
- TRBJ1-5 - TRBV5-1 TGCGCCAGCAGCTTGGGGGGGACATCCCAGCCCCAGCATTTT CASSLGGTSQPQHF
few TRBJ2-3 - TRBV6-1 TGTGCCAGCGCGGGTGCAGGGTCGTTCACAGATACGCAGTATTTT CASAGAGSFTDTQYF
- TRBJ1-1 - TRBV27 TGTGCCAGCAGTTTATTCCCCGTACGCACTGAAGCTTTCTTT CASSLFPVRTEAFF
few TRBJ2-5 - TRBV11-2 TGTGCCAGCAGCTTTTCATTCGGGGGCCAAGAGACCCAGTACTTC CASSFSFGGQETQYF
- TRBJ2-4 - TRBV15 TGTGCCACCAGCCCCGGGGCCAACATTCAGTACTTC CATSPGANIQYF
- TRBJ2-3 TRBD2 TRBV4-1 TGCGCCAGCAGCCAAGGGCGGGAGGCCCCAAACCCGCAGTATTTT CASSQGREAPNPQYF
- TRBJ2-2 - TRBV7-9 TGTGCCAGCAGCTTGGACGCAGGGAACACCGGGGAGCTGTTTTTT CASSLDAGNTGELFF
medium-sized TRBJ1-2 - TRBV20-1 TGCAGTGCTAGCCCATCGGGGGGGAGCTATGGCTACACCTTC CSASPSGGSYGYTF
few TRBJ1-1 - TRBV12-5 TGTGCTAGTGGGGCCTCTGTGGTGAACACTGAAGCTTTCTTT CASGASVVNTEAFF
- TRBJ2-1 TRBD2 TRBV7-9 TGTGCCAGCAGTCCCGGACTAGCGGGGGCCGGGAGCTCCTACAATGAGCAGTTCTTC CASSPGLAGAGSSYNEQFF
- TRBJ1-1 TRBD1 TRBV12-3/TRBV12-4 TGTGCCAGCAGTAAACAGGGGGGGAACACTGAAGCTTTCTTT CASSKQGGNTEAFF
- TRBJ2-1 - TRBV7-6 TGTGCCAGCAGCTTAACTAGAAACAATGAGCAGTTCTTC CASSLTRNNEQFF
- TRBJ2-1 TRBD2 TRBV20-1 TGCAGTGCTAGAGCCGGGACTAGCAGGATCGATGAGCAGTTCTTC CSARAGTSRIDEQFF
few TRBJ1-1 - TRBV29-1 TGCAGCGCCTCAGGGAACACTGAAGCTTTCTTT CSASGNTEAFF
- TRBJ2-3 - TRBV7-3 TGTGCCAGCAGCTTAGGAGGGGAAGGTACGCAGTATTTT CASSLGGEGTQYF
few TRBJ2-3 - TRBV14 TGTGCCAGCAGCCAAGATCTTCGCAGCCCTAGCACAGATACGCAGTATTTT CASSQDLRSPSTDTQYF
- TRBJ1-2 - TRBV9 TGTGCCAGCAGCCCCTCGGGTGACTATGGCTACACCTTC CASSPSGDYGYTF
- TRBJ1-6 - TRBV12-3/TRBV12-4 TGTGCCAGCAGTTTATCAGCCCCACCCCTCCACTTT CASSLSAPPLHF
- TRBJ1-1 TRBD1 TRBV27 TGTGCCAGCAGTTTAGCACGGACAGGGGGCAAAGCTTTCTTT CASSLARTGGKAFF
- TRBJ2-3 TRBD1 TRBV7-3 TGTGCCAGCAGCTTGGGACAGGTTACAGATACGCAGTATTTT CASSLGQVTDTQYF